This T cell receptor beta chain was observed in a study of breast tumors, draining lymph nodes, adjacent tissues. Study-wide results and limits: The data were judged consistent with most tumor T cells coming from lymph node and expanding in tumor. Tumors had less TCR diversity than lymph nodes, more than nontumor tissue. That most tumor T cells come from lymph nodes remained unproven. Luminal-like breast cancer showed significantly greater tumor-nontumor repertoire similarity than basal-like breast cancer did.

CDR1 and CDR2 from the germline V gene are MDHEN and SYDVKM. This CDR3 contains 14 residues. The V segment lost 4 bases and the J segment 4 bases; nucleotides outside the gene matches: 3. TCRdb re-analysed the multiplex PCR reads in MiXCR, keeping a single row per CDR3 protein. The sample contains about 80,000 distinct CDR3 sequences, approximately 20% of which appear only once. Concerning this clonotype: Its specificity is not known.

Breast cancer patients provided tissue from their axillary draining lymph nodes. The rearrangement links TRBV28 to TRBJ2-2; the match to TRBD1 covers 7 bases. The sequence came from a female donor with breast cancer. Some clones in this sample may be carry-over from other donors' samples. The sequenced sample consisted of axillary lymph node tissue. The CDR3 loop is CASSSGTATGELFF. CDR3 DNA: TGTGCCAGCAGTTCAGGGACAGCCACCGGGGAGCTGTTTTTT.